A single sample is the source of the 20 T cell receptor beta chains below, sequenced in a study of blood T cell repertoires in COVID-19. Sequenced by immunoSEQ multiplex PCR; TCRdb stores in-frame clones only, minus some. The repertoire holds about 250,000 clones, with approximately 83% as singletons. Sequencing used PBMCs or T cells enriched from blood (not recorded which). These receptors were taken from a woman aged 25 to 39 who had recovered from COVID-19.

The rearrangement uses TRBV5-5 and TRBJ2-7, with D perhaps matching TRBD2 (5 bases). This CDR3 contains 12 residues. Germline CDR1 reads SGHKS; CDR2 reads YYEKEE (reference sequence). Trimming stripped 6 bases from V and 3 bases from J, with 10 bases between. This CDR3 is CASTLEGYEQYF. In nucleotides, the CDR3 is TGTGCCAGCACCTTAGAGGGCTACGAGCAGTACTTC.

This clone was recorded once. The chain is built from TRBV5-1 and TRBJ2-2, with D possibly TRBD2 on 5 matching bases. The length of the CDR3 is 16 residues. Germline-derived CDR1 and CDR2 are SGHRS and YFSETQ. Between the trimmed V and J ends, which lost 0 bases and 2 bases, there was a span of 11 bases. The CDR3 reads CASSLEVSGNTGELFF. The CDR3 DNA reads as TGCGCCAGCAGCTTGGAAGTCAGCGGAAACACCGGGGAGCTGTTTTTT.

CDR3 sequence reads: CASSPRRGSSNTGELFF. CDR3 DNA sequence: TGTGCCAGCAGCCCCCGGCGGGGCAGTTCGAACACCGGGGAGCTGTTTTTT. The rearrangement uses TRBV9 and TRBJ2-2, with a possible D match to TRBD2 (6 bases). CDR3 length: 17 amino acids. Looked up from germline, CDR1 is SGDLS and CDR2 is YYNGEE. V lost 4 bases to trimming and J lost 0 bases, with 16 bases between them. Combining the CDR3 with reference TRBV9 and TRBJ2-2 gives the whole variable domain DSGVTQTPKHLITATGQRVTLRCSPRSGDLSVYWYQQSLDQGLQFLIQYYNGEERAKGNILERFSAQQFPDLHSELNLSSLELGDSALYFCASSPRRGSSNTGELFFGEGSRLTVL.

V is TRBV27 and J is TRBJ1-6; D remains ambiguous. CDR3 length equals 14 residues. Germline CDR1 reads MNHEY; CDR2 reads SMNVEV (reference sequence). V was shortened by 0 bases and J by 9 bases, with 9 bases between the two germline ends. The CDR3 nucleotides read TGTGCCAGCAGTTTATCTTCCCGGGTTTCACCCCTCCACTTT. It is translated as CASSLSSRVSPLHF.

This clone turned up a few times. CDR3: CAAGVRHQPQHF. CDR3 bases: TGTGCCGCGGGGGTTAGGCATCAGCCCCAGCATTTT. The genes are TRBV28 and TRBJ1-5, with D perhaps matching TRBD1 (5 bases). Germline assignment: CDR1 MDHEN and CDR2 SYDVKM. This CDR3 contains 12 residues. V was clipped by 11 bases and J by 5 bases, with 13 bases between them.

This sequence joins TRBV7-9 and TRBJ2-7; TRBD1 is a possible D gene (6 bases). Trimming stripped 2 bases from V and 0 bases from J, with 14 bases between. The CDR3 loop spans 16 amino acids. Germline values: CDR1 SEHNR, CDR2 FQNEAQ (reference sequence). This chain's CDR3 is CASSLPTGSSSYEQYF. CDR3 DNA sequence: TGTGCCAGCAGCTTACCGACAGGATCTAGCTCCTACGAGCAGTACTTC.

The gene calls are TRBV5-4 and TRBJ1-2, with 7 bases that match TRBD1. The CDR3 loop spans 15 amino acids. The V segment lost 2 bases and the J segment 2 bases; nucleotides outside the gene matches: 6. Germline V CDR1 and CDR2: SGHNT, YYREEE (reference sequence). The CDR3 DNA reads TGTGCCAGCAGCTTCCGACAGGGCATGAACTATGGCTACACCTTC. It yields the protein CASSFRQGMNYGYTF.

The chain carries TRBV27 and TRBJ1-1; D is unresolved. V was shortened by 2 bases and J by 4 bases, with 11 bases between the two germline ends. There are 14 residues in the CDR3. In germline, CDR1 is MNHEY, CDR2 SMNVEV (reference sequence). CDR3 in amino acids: CASSLTTYGTEAFF. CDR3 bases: TGTGCCAGCAGTTTAACGACTTATGGCACTGAAGCTTTCTTT.

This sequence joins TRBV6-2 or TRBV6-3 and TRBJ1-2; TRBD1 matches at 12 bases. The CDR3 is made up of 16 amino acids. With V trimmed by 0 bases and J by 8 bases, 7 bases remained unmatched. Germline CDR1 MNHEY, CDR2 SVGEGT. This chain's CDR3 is CASSYSMGQGAGGYTF. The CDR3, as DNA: TGTGCCAGCAGTTACTCGATGGGACAGGGGGCCGGAGGCTACACCTTC.

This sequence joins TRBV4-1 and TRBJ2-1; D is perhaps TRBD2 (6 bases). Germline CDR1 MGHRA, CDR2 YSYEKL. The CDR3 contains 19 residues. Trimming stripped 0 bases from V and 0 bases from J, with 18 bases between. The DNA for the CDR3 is TGCGCCAGCAGCCAAGATGGGGCCGGTAGCGGTAGCTCCTACAATGAGCAGTTCTTC. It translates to CASSQDGAGSGSSYNEQFF.

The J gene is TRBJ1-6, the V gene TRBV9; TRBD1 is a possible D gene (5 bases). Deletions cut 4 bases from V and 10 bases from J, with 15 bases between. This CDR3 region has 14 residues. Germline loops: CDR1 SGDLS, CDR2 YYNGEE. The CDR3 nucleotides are TGTGCCAGCAGCCCCAGGGCAGGGAACTCACCCCTCCACTTT. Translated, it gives CASSPRAGNSPLHF.

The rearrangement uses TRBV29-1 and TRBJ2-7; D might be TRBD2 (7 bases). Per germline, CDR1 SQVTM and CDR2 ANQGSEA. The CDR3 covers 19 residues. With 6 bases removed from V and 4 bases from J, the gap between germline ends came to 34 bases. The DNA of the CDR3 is TGCAGCGTGTGGGATGACAGGTTAAGCGGGGACTCCAGGGGTTACGAGCAGTACTTC. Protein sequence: CSVWDDRLSGDSRGYEQYF.

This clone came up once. The chain's CDR3 is CASSTPRLAPWDEQFF. DNA for the CDR3: TGTGCCAGCAGCACACCCCGACTAGCGCCCTGGGATGAGCAGTTCTTC. The genes are TRBV28 and TRBJ2-1, with 8 nucleotides matching TRBD2. Losses at the gene ends were 6 bases for V and 8 bases for J; bases not matched to a gene: 15. The length of the CDR3 is 16 residues. Germline V lookup: CDR1 MDHEN, CDR2 SYDVKM. Drawing the rest from reference TRBV28 and TRBJ2-1, the complete variable domain is DVKVTQSSRYLVKRTGEKVFLECVQDMDHENMFWYRQDPGLGLRLIYFSYDVKMKEKGDIPEGYSVSREKKERFSLILESASTNQTSMYLCASSTPRLAPWDEQFFGPGTRLTVL.

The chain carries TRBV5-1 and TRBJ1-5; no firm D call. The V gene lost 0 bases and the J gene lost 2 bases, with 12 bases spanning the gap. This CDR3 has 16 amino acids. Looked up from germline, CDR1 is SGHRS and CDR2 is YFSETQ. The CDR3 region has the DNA TGCGCCAGCAGCTTGGACTCCCCAGGTGGCAATCAGCCCCAGCATTTT. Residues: CASSLDSPGGNQPQHF.

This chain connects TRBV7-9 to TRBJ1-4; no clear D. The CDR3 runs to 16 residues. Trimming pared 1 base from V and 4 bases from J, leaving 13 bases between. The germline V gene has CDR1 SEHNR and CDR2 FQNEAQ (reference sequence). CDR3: CASSLDQGVFNEKLFF. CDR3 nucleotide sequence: TGTGCCAGCAGCTTAGATCAAGGAGTTTTTAATGAAAAACTGTTTTTT.

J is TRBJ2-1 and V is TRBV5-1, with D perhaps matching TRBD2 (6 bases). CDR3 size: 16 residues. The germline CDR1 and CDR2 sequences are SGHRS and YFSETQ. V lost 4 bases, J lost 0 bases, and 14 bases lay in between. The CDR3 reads CASSVSTSPSYNEQFF. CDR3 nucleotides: TGCGCCAGCAGCGTTAGTACTAGCCCCTCCTACAATGAGCAGTTCTTC.

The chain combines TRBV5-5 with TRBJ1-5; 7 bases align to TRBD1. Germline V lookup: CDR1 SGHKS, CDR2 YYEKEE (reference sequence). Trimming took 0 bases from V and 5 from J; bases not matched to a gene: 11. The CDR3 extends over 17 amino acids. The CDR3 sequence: CASSLDDRTGPYQPQHF. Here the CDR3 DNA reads TGTGCCAGCAGCTTGGATGACCGGACAGGACCATATCAGCCCCAGCATTTT.

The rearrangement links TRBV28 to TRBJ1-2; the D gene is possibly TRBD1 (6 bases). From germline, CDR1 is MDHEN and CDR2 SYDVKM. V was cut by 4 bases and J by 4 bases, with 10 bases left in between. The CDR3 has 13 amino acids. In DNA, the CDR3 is TGTGCCAGCAGTTACGGACAGCTCTATGGCTACACCTTC. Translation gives CASSYGQLYGYTF.

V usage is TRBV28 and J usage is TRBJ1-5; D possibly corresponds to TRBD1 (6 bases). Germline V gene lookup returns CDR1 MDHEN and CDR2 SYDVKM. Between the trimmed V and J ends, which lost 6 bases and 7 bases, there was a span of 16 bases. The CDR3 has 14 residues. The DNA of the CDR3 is TGTGCCAGCAGCCGTGGGGGGGGCGGCCAGCCCCAGCATTTT. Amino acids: CASSRGGGGQPQHF.

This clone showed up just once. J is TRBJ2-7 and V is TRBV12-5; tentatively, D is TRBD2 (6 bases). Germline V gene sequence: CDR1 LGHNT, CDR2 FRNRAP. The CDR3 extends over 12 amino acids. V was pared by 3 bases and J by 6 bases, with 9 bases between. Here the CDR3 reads CASGFNGGEQYF. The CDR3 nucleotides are TGTGCTAGTGGTTTTAACGGGGGCGAGCAGTACTTC.